One and the same sample provided the 16 T cell receptor beta chains below, sequenced in a study of sequential checkpoint blockade in melanoma (dated by TCRdb to 2018 to 2020). The sample's treatment or condition label, decoded: randomized to nivolumab then ipilimumab (arm A) or the reverse (arm B). Libraries were prepared through the immunoSEQ multiplex PCR assay. The clones in this table, taken by TCRdb from immuneACCESS, are in-frame only. Not every clone is retained; where verified, under half of the shortfall comes from an unresolved V gene, and the cause of the rest is unknown. A total of approximately 40,000 clones appear in this sample, about nine tenths of them only once. The ten biggest clones cover more than 10% of the sample. The sequences come from CD8+ T cells sorted from blood (inferred from file names), collected from a patient given nivolumab and ipilimumab in sequence. These receptors all stem from a human donor with melanoma.

A few counts support this clone. The J gene is TRBJ2-1, the V gene TRBV19; 9 bases line up with TRBD2. This CDR3 region has 16 residues. The germline gives CDR1 LNHDA, CDR2 SQIVND (reference sequence). V gave up 0 bases and J gave up 6 bases; unmatched junction bases: 6. The CDR3 loop is CASSIETLAGFNEQFF. CDR3 DNA: TGTGCCAGTAGTATAGAAACCCTAGCGGGGTTCAATGAGCAGTTCTTC.

The chain links TRBV5-1 to TRBJ1-2; TRBD1 aligns across 8 bases. V trimming: 4 bases; J trimming: 4 bases; junction bases outside the gene matches: 12. Germline CDR1 and CDR2: SGHRS and YFSETQ. The CDR3 runs to 16 residues. The CDR3 sequence is CASSPNLDREPYGYTF. The DNA for the CDR3 is TGCGCCAGCAGCCCCAATTTGGACAGGGAACCCTATGGCTACACCTTC.

V is TRBV5-1 and J is TRBJ2-1; 9 bases are a match to TRBD1. The CDR3 has 15 residues. V dropped 3 bases and J dropped 4; count of bases not matched to a gene: 5. Germline V gives CDR1 SGHRS, CDR2 YFSETQ. CDR3 sequence (DNA): TGCGCCAGCAGCTCCCGGGACAGGGAGTACAATGAGCAGTTCTTC. Translated: CASSSRDREYNEQFF.

The rearrangement links TRBV4-1 to TRBJ2-6; D remains ambiguous. This CDR3 contains 14 residues. Trimming shortened V by 1 base and J by 1 base, and 2 bases separated the two germline ends. CDR1 and CDR2 from the germline V gene are MGHRA and YSYEKL. The CDR3 nucleotides read TGCGCCAGCAGCCAAGCTTCTGGGGCCAACGTCCTGACTTTC. Its translation is CASSQASGANVLTF.

The chain couples TRBV7-2 to TRBJ2-7; the D gene is possibly TRBD2 (5 bases). Germline V CDR1 and CDR2: SGHTA, FQGNSA. The V and J ends lost 7 bases and 3 bases respectively, with 13 bases between them. The CDR3 is 13 amino acids. CDR3 sequence: CASMRLSDYEQYF. The CDR3 DNA sequence: TGTGCCAGCATGAGACTAAGTGACTACGAGCAGTACTTC.

The rearrangement links TRBV5-4 to TRBJ2-2; D uncertain. The V gene's germline CDR1 is SGHNT and CDR2 YYREEE (reference sequence). The CDR3 is 16 amino acids. V was pared by 0 bases and J by 0 bases, with 9 bases between. Written as DNA, the CDR3 is TGTGCCAGCAGCTTGGGTTTTGGCTCGAACACCGGGGAGCTGTTTTTT. This encodes CASSLGFGSNTGELFF. Using reference TRBV5-4 and TRBJ2-2 for the parts outside the CDR3, the full variable domain is ETGVTQSPTHLIKTRGQQVTLRCSSQSGHNTVSWYQQALGQGPQFIFQYYREEENGRGNFPPRFSGLQFPNYSSELNVNALELDDSALYLCASSLGFGSNTGELFFGEGSRLTVL.

The chain combines TRBV4-2 with TRBJ1-1; 11 bases fit TRBD1. CDR1 and CDR2 from the germline V gene are LGHNA and YNFKEQ. V trimming: 0 bases; J trimming: 0 bases; junction bases outside the gene matches: 9. The CDR3 length is 19 residues. The CDR3 loop reads CASSQDRTGGPLLNTEAFF. CDR3 in DNA: TGTGCCAGCAGCCAAGATCGGACAGGGGGCCCTTTATTGAACACTGAAGCTTTCTTT.

Remarks on this clone: This sample also contains other DNA sequences that code for the same CDR3. The rearrangement joins TRBV28 to TRBJ2-2, with D unclear. The V end was cut by 2 bases, the J end by 0 bases, with 4 bases between. Germline V gene sequence: CDR1 MDHEN, CDR2 SYDVKM. The CDR3 is 14 residues long. CDR3 nucleotide sequence: TGTGCCAGCAGTTTACGGGCGAACACCGGGGAGCTGTTTTTT. This translates into CASSLRANTGELFF.

V is TRBV19 and J is TRBJ2-2, with D possibly matching TRBD2 (6 bases). This CDR3 is 14 amino acids long. V was cut by 3 bases and J by 3 bases, with 8 bases left in between. Germline lookup yields CDR1 LNHDA and CDR2 SQIVND (reference sequence). The CDR3 DNA follows: TGTGCCAGTAGTATGGGACTTCACACCGGGGAGCTGTTTTTT. It translates to CASSMGLHTGELFF.

The rearrangement uses TRBV9 and TRBJ1-2, with D perhaps matching TRBD1 (5 bases). Trimming pared 5 bases from V and 3 bases from J, leaving 8 bases between. CDR1 and CDR2 from the germline V gene are SGDLS and YYNGEE. The CDR3 is 12 amino acids. Written as DNA, the CDR3 is TGTGCCAGCAGTGGCAGGGACTATGGCTACACCTTC. Amino acid sequence: CASSGRDYGYTF.

In DNA form, the CDR3 reads TGTGCCAGCCGTTTGGGACAGGGGGCCCACGAGCAGTACTTC. It encodes CASRLGQGAHEQYF. J is TRBJ2-7 and V is TRBV7-3; 12 bases agree with TRBD1. Germline V gene data show CDR1 as SGHTA and CDR2 as FQGTGA. V was pared by 8 bases and J by 5 bases, with 7 bases of the junction left unmatched. CDR3 length equals 14 residues.

The V call is TRBV5-1, the J call TRBJ2-3, with TRBD1 identical over 7 bases. This CDR3 spans 15 amino acids. Germline assignment: CDR1 SGHRS and CDR2 YFSETQ. J gave up 3 bases and V 0 bases, and 4 bases lay outside the gene matches. The CDR3 nucleotides are TGCGCCAGCAGCTTGGATGGACAGGCAACAGATACGCAGTATTTT. This translates into CASSLDGQATDTQYF.

The rearrangement links TRBV5-1 to TRBJ2-5; 8 nucleotides line up with TRBD1. Germline assignment: CDR1 SGHRS and CDR2 YFSETQ. With 0 bases clipped from V and 0 bases from J, the junction kept 1 base outside the gene matches. There are 15 residues in the CDR3. For the CDR3, the DNA is TGCGCCAGCAGCTTGGGACAGGGGTACCAAGAGACCCAGTACTTC. It translates to CASSLGQGYQETQYF.

The chain combines TRBV11-2 with TRBJ1-5; possibly TRBD1 for D (6 bases). Germline V gene sequence: CDR1 SGHAT, CDR2 FQNNGV. V was clipped by 2 bases and J by 5 bases, with 13 bases between them. The length of the CDR3 is 15 residues. The CDR3 loop reads CASSLNPRGDQPQHF. CDR3 DNA sequence: TGTGCCAGCAGCTTAAACCCCAGGGGCGATCAGCCCCAGCATTTT.

V and J are TRBV11-3 and TRBJ2-5; D is unresolved. Germline lookup yields CDR1 SGHNT and CDR2 YENEEA. The CDR3 is 14 amino acids. Trimming stripped 0 bases from V and 2 bases from J, with 7 bases between. CDR3 in DNA: TGTGCCAGCAGCTTAGATCTGTCGCAAGAGACCCAGTACTTC. It encodes CASSLDLSQETQYF.

V is TRBV15 and J is TRBJ1-6; 8 nucleotides line up with TRBD1. In germline, CDR1 is LNHNV, CDR2 YYDKDF (reference sequence). CDR3 length equals 13 residues. V shed 8 bases and J 12 bases; nucleotides not matched to a gene: 9. The DNA of the CDR3 is TGTGCCACCGCCCGGGACAGGCAACTACCCCTCCACTTT. Translated: CATARDRQLPLHF. Variable domain in full (rest from reference TRBV15 and TRBJ1-6): DAMVIQNPRYQVTQFGKPVTLSCSQTLNHNVMYWYQQKSSQAPKLLFHYYDKDFNNEADTPDNFQSRRPNTSFCFLDIRSPGLGDTAMYLCATARDRQLPLHFGNGTRLTVT.